These T cell receptor beta chains were read from a single sample in a study of glioma-infiltrating T cells after dendritic cell vaccination. This table comes from immunoSEQ multiplex PCR, and its TCRdb copy is limited to in-frame clones, with some not included. The sample yields more than 30,000 clones, 90% seen once. The input for sequencing was blood, taken before dendritic cell vaccination. These receptors all come from a human donor with glioblastoma. CDR3s include the opening cysteine and the closing phenylalanine or tryptophan. The D gene is left open where the match is weak. A clone size is listed for some rows: how often the clone was seen (once, few, many), or a class if it is expanded.

>-|TRBJ1-4|TRBV6-6|once
CATTGGGREKLFF
TGTGCCACCACCGGGGGGGGCCGGGAAAAACTGTTTTTT
>-|TRBJ2-5|TRBV30|-
CAWSGAVRETQYF
TGTGCCTGGAGTGGAGCGGTCAGGGAGACCCAGTACTTC
>TRBD1|TRBJ2-1|TRBV5-5|-
CASSVGQGPYNEQFF
TGTGCCAGCAGCGTAGGACAGGGTCCCTACAATGAGCAGTTCTTC
>TRBD2|TRBJ2-5|TRBV5-1|-
CASSPSGGDGETQYF
TGCGCCAGCAGCCCCTCGGGGGGGGATGGGGAGACCCAGTACTTC
>-|TRBJ2-7|TRBV5-1|once
CASSFGGSSYEQYF
TGCGCCAGCAGCTTTGGAGGGTCCTCCTACGAGCAGTACTTC
>-|TRBJ1-6|TRBV5-1|-
CASSTSGGMVGNSPLHF
TGCGCCAGCAGCACATCGGGGGGGATGGTAGGGAATTCACCCCTCCACTTT
>-|TRBJ1-5|TRBV4-2|-
CASRPGAGLDQPQHF
TGTGCCAGCAGGCCTGGGGCAGGGCTAGATCAGCCCCAGCATTTT
>-|TRBJ2-3|TRBV19|once
CASSIQGGTDTQYF
TGTGCCAGTAGTATACAGGGTGGCACAGATACGCAGTATTTT
>-|TRBJ2-6|TRBV5-8|-
CASSLGEVPGSGANVLTF
TGTGCCAGCAGCTTGGGCGAAGTCCCAGGCTCTGGGGCCAACGTCCTGACTTTC
>-|TRBJ2-5|TRBV6-6|-
CAIRAPSQETQYF
TGTGCCATCAGGGCCCCCAGCCAAGAGACCCAGTACTTC
>TRBD1|TRBJ1-6|TRBV7-6|-
CASSDMTGAYSPLHF
TGTGCCAGCAGCGATATGACAGGGGCCTATTCACCCCTCCACTTT
>TRBD1|TRBJ1-2|TRBV5-5|-
CASSKDRGNYGYTF
TGTGCCAGCAGCAAAGACAGGGGAAACTATGGCTACACCTTC
>TRBD2|TRBJ2-2|TRBV4-1|-
CASSPGARGGGSTGELFF
TGCGCCAGCAGCCCCGGGGCGCGGGGGGGCGGAAGCACCGGGGAGCTGTTTTTT
>-|TRBJ1-5|TRBV18|-
CASSSEAAYSNQPQHF
TGTGCCAGCTCATCTGAGGCAGCCTATAGCAATCAGCCCCAGCATTTT
>-|TRBJ2-7|TRBV10-2|-
CASSATSSPLEQYF
TGCGCCAGCAGTGCTACTAGCTCTCCCCTCGAGCAGTACTTC
>-|TRBJ2-7|TRBV6-5|few
CASSLAGVSYEQYF
TGTGCCAGCAGTTTGGCAGGGGTTTCCTACGAGCAGTACTTC
>-|TRBJ2-5|TRBV11-3|-
CASSFSIQETQYF
TGTGCCAGCAGCTTTAGCATTCAAGAGACCCAGTACTTC
>-|TRBJ2-2|TRBV19|-
CASSTPIRGAGAGELFF
TGTGCCAGTAGTACCCCAATCCGTGGAGCCGGGGCCGGGGAGCTGTTTTTT
>-|TRBJ2-5|TRBV11-2|-
CASSPLRGVWETQYF
TGTGCCAGCAGCCCCCTTCGCGGGGTCTGGGAGACCCAGTACTTC
>-|TRBJ1-5|TRBV30|-
CAWSLAGNQPQHF
TGTGCCTGGAGTCTTGCGGGGAATCAGCCCCAGCATTTT
>-|TRBJ2-5|TRBV7-9|-
CASSHWQGETQYF
TGTGCCAGCAGCCACTGGCAGGGAGAGACCCAGTACTTC
>TRBD2|TRBJ2-1|TRBV11-2|-
CASSLEVIPAGGPQGNEQFF
TGTGCCAGCAGCTTAGAGGTCATTCCAGCGGGGGGGCCCCAAGGAAATGAGCAGTTCTTC